These 18 T cell receptor beta chains originate from one sample sequenced in a study of blood T cell repertoires in COVID-19. Profiling relied on immunoSEQ multiplex PCR, and the TCRdb table lists in-frame clones only, not all of them. The sample lists about 140,000 clones; roughly 80% were seen once. Sequenced: PBMCs or T cells enriched from blood (not recorded which). These receptors came from a young woman who had been exposed to COVID-19.

The chain joins TRBV2 to TRBJ2-1; 10 nucleotides match TRBD1. CDR1 and CDR2 (germline): SNHLY, FYNNEI. Trimming took 4 bases from V and 7 from J; bases not matched to a gene: 1. The CDR3 consists of 13 residues. The DNA of the CDR3 is TGTGCCAGCAGTGGACAGGGGGCTAATGAGCAGTTCTTC. It yields the protein CASSGQGANEQFF.

The chain recombines TRBV25-1 with TRBJ2-1, with 11 bases lining up with TRBD1. The CDR3 covers 18 residues. Germline lookup yields CDR1 MGHDK and CDR2 SYGVNS. Unmatched junction bases numbered 11, after V lost 5 bases and J lost 2 bases. Written as DNA, the CDR3 is TGTGCCAGCAGTTCCGGGACAGGGGGTAGTTCGGCCTACAATGAGCAGTTCTTC. Residues: CASSSGTGGSSAYNEQFF.

The chain combines TRBV2 with TRBJ2-7, with D possibly matching TRBD1 (6 bases). V gave up 7 bases and J gave up 3 bases, with 13 bases separating them. The V gene's germline CDR1 is SNHLY and CDR2 FYNNEI. The CDR3 is made up of 13 amino acids. Here the CDR3 reads CASKGDGYYEQYF. The CDR3 DNA sequence: TGTGCCAGCAAGGGGGACGGGTACTACGAGCAGTACTTC.

This clone was seen just once. The rearrangement uses TRBV6-5 and TRBJ1-5, with D perhaps TRBD1 (6 bases). Germline assignment: CDR1 MNHEY and CDR2 SVGAGI. V lost 6 bases to trimming and J lost 4 bases, with 16 bases between them. The CDR3 has 15 residues. The DNA of the CDR3 is TGTGCCAGCAGCCGTTCAGGGGCGATGAATCAGCCCCAGCATTTT. Protein: CASSRSGAMNQPQHF.

This chain uses TRBV7-8 with TRBJ2-5, with 14 nucleotides matching TRBD2. Germline CDR1 SGHVS, CDR2 FQNEAQ. The length of the CDR3 is 16 residues. Losses at the gene ends were 7 bases for V and 1 base for J; bases not matched to a gene: 5. CDR3 DNA: TGTGCCAGCATCCGACTAGCGGGAGGGCCCCAAGAGACCCAGTACTTC. Translating it yields CASIRLAGGPQETQYF. The full variable domain, rest sourced from reference TRBV7-8 and TRBJ2-5, is GAGVSQSPRYKVAKRGQDVALRCDPISGHVSLFWYQQALGQGPEFLTYFQNEAQLDKSGLPSDRFFAERPEGSVSTLKIQRTQQEDSAVYLCASIRLAGGPQETQYFGPGTRLLVL.

This chain links TRBV14 with TRBJ1-6; tentatively, D is TRBD1 (6 bases). V lost 4 bases to trimming and J lost 10 bases, with 17 bases between them. This CDR3 spans 15 amino acids. Germline assignment: CDR1 SGHDN and CDR2 FVKESK. CDR3 region: CASSLRDRTGSPLHF. In DNA form, the CDR3 reads TGTGCCAGCAGCCTGCGAGACAGGACCGGATCACCCCTCCACTTT.

The sample holds one count of this clone. V and J are TRBV7-2 and TRBJ2-1; 9 bases line up with TRBD2. Germline V gives CDR1 SGHTA, CDR2 FQGNSA. V shed 5 bases, J shed 4 bases, and the junction held 9 bases outside the gene matches. The CDR3 extends over 16 amino acids. As DNA, the CDR3 is TGTGCCAGCAGCCCCCCTCTACTAGCGGGTTACAATGAGCAGTTCTTC. Its translation is CASSPPLLAGYNEQFF.

V gene TRBV28 combines with J gene TRBJ2-7, with TRBD1 identical over 10 bases. The CDR3 contains 17 residues. After removal of 3 bases from V and 3 bases from J, the junction contained 11 bases not matched to a gene. CDR1 is MDHEN, CDR2 SYDVKM, per germline. The CDR3 loop reads CASSFGTGETFYYEQYF. The CDR3 nucleotides are TGTGCCAGCAGTTTCGGGACAGGGGAGACTTTTTACTACGAGCAGTACTTC.

This clone counts as medium-sized (0.01 to 0.1%). The J gene is TRBJ1-3, the V gene TRBV6-5; 9 bases are a match to TRBD1. CDR3 length: 14 amino acids. Germline-derived CDR1 and CDR2 are MNHEY and SVGAGI. With V trimmed by 6 bases and J by 4 bases, 4 bases remained unmatched. In DNA form, the CDR3 reads TGTGCCAGCAGCGCCGGGACAGGGGGAAACACCATATATTTT. Translation: CASSAGTGGNTIYF.

The chain employs TRBV19 and TRBJ2-1, with 8 bases fitting TRBD2. The germline gives CDR1 LNHDA, CDR2 SQIVND (reference sequence). This CDR3 is built from 15 residues. V lost 5 bases to trimming and J lost 10 bases; unmatched junction nucleotides: 13. CDR3 DNA sequence: TGTGCCAGTAGTCCTCGAGATCTAGCGGGCAACGAGCAGTTCTTC. Translated, it gives CASSPRDLAGNEQFF.

The genes are TRBV4-1 and TRBJ2-1; 8 bases are shared with TRBD1. V shed 4 bases and J 2 bases; nucleotides not matched to a gene: 4. The length of the CDR3 is 15 residues. CDR1 MGHRA and CDR2 YSYEKL come from the germline V gene. The CDR3 loop reads CASSRGQGPYNEQFF. DNA for the CDR3: TGCGCCAGCAGCCGTGGACAGGGCCCCTACAATGAGCAGTTCTTC.

DNA of the CDR3: TGTGCCAGCAGCTTGGTTCAGGGTGTGGGTCAGCCCCAGCATTTT. It translates to CASSLVQGVGQPQHF. This chain joins TRBV5-5 and TRBJ1-5; tentatively, D is TRBD1 (5 bases). The CDR3 runs 15 residues. Germline V lookup: CDR1 SGHKS, CDR2 YYEKEE (reference sequence). V lost 0 bases, J lost 6 bases, and 13 bases lay in between.

This clone was observed once. The chain is built from TRBV5-8 and TRBJ1-2; D remains ambiguous. From germline, CDR1 is SGHTS and CDR2 YDEGEE. V was shortened by 5 bases and J by 3 bases, with 20 bases between the two germline ends. The CDR3 loop spans 16 amino acids. Written as DNA, the CDR3 is TGTGCCAGCAGACCAGCGAGGGATTCCATTGACTATGGCTACACCTTC. Protein product: CASRPARDSIDYGYTF.

The rearrangement joins TRBV5-6 to TRBJ1-2; D ambiguous. This CDR3 has 13 amino acids. V dropped 1 base and J dropped 7 bases, with 11 bases sitting between them. CDR1 and CDR2 from the germline V gene are SGHDT and YYEEEE. The CDR3 DNA follows: TGTGCCAGCAGCTTGTGGGCTTACGCTGGCTACACCTTC. Translating gives CASSLWAYAGYTF.

The chain joins TRBV4-1 to TRBJ1-5, with no clear D. This CDR3 comprises 14 residues. CDR1 and CDR2 (germline): MGHRA, YSYEKL. Trimming left V 3 bases short and J 2 bases short, with 8 bases between. CDR3 region: CASSQSGGNQPQHF. The CDR3 region has the DNA TGCGCCAGCAGCCAGTCCGGGGGCAATCAGCCCCAGCATTTT.

The chain carries TRBV25-1 and TRBJ2-2; 8 bases align to TRBD1. V was clipped by 4 bases and J by 4 bases; unmatched bases: 8. The CDR3 is 16 amino acids. Germline CDR1 reads MGHDK; CDR2 reads SYGVNS. The CDR3 loop reads CASSGRTGPSTGELFF. Here the CDR3 DNA reads TGTGCCAGCAGTGGGCGGACAGGGCCGAGCACCGGGGAGCTGTTTTTT.

This clone appeared a single time. The chain joins TRBV12-3 or TRBV12-4 to TRBJ1-5; TRBD1 is a possible D gene (6 bases). V lost 5 bases and J lost 4, with 9 bases in between. The CDR3 extends over 13 amino acids. The CDR3 bases are TGTGCCAGCAGTCTTACAGGGAATCAGCCCCAGCATTTT. It is translated as CASSLTGNQPQHF.

The rearrangement joins TRBV5-1 to TRBJ2-7; D might be TRBD1 (7 bases). The CDR3 is 15 residues long. CDR1 is SGHRS and CDR2 is YFSETQ in the germline V gene. V was shortened by 0 bases and J by 2 bases, with 12 bases between the two germline ends. The CDR3 loop reads CASSLEGAGTYEQYF. CDR3 DNA sequence: TGCGCCAGCAGCTTGGAGGGGGCGGGGACCTACGAGCAGTACTTC.